This T cell receptor beta chain comes out of a study of T cell changes during pregnancy in multiple sclerosis. Clones were sequenced by immunoSEQ multiplex PCR, and TCRdb holds only the in-frame ones, with some missing. The data contain approximately 60,000 clones, around 93% of them singletons. The sequenced sample was peripheral blood, obtained in the first trimester of pregnancy. The clonotype was recovered from a female donor with multiple sclerosis, enrolled in a pregnancy study.

The CDR3 region has the DNA TGTGCCAGCAGCCAAGACTCCGGGGACTCTGGAAACACCATATATTTT. This gives the protein CASSQDSGDSGNTIYF. The chain recombines TRBV4-2 with TRBJ1-3, with D unclear. Germline V gene data show CDR1 as LGHNA and CDR2 as YNFKEQ. The V end was cut by 0 bases, the J end by 0 bases, with 9 bases between. The CDR3 has 16 amino acids.